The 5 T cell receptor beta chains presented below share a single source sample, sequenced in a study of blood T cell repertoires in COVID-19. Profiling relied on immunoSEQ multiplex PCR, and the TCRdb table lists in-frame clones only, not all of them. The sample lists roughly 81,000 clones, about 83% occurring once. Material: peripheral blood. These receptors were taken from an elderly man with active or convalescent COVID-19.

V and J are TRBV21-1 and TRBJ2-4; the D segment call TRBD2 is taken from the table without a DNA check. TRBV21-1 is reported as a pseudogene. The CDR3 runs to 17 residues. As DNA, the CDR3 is TGTGCCAGCAGCAAAGCGCTCGGCGGGAGGACGGAAAACATTCAGTACTTC. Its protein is CASSKALGGRTENIQYF.

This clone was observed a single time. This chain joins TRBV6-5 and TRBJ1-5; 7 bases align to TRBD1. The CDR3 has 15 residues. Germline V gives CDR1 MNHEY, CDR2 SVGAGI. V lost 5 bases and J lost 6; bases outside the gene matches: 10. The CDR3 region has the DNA TGTGCCAGCAGTCGTTCTACAGGGGAGGCTCAGCCCCAGCATTTT. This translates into CASSRSTGEAQPQHF.

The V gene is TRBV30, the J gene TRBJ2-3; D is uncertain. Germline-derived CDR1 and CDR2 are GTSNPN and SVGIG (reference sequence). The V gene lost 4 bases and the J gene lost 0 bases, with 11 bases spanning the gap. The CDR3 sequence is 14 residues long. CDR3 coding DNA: TGTGCCTGGACAGACGGAGTTAGCACAGATACGCAGTATTTT. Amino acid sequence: CAWTDGVSTDTQYF.

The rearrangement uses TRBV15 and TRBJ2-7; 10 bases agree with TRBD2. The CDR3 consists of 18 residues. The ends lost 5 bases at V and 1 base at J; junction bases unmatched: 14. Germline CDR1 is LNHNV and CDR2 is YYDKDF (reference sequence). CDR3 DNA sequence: TGTGCCACCAGCCGTGGGGCGGGCGGGACTAGCGTTTCCTACGAGCAGTACTTC. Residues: CATSRGAGGTSVSYEQYF.

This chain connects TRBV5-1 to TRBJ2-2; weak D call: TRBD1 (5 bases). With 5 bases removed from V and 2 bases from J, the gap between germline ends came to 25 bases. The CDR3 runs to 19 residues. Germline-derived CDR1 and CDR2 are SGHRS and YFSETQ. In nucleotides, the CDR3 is TGCGCCAGCAGATTTGGTGGGTTCTCAAACAGGATAAACACCGGGGAGCTGTTTTTT. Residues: CASRFGGFSNRINTGELFF.